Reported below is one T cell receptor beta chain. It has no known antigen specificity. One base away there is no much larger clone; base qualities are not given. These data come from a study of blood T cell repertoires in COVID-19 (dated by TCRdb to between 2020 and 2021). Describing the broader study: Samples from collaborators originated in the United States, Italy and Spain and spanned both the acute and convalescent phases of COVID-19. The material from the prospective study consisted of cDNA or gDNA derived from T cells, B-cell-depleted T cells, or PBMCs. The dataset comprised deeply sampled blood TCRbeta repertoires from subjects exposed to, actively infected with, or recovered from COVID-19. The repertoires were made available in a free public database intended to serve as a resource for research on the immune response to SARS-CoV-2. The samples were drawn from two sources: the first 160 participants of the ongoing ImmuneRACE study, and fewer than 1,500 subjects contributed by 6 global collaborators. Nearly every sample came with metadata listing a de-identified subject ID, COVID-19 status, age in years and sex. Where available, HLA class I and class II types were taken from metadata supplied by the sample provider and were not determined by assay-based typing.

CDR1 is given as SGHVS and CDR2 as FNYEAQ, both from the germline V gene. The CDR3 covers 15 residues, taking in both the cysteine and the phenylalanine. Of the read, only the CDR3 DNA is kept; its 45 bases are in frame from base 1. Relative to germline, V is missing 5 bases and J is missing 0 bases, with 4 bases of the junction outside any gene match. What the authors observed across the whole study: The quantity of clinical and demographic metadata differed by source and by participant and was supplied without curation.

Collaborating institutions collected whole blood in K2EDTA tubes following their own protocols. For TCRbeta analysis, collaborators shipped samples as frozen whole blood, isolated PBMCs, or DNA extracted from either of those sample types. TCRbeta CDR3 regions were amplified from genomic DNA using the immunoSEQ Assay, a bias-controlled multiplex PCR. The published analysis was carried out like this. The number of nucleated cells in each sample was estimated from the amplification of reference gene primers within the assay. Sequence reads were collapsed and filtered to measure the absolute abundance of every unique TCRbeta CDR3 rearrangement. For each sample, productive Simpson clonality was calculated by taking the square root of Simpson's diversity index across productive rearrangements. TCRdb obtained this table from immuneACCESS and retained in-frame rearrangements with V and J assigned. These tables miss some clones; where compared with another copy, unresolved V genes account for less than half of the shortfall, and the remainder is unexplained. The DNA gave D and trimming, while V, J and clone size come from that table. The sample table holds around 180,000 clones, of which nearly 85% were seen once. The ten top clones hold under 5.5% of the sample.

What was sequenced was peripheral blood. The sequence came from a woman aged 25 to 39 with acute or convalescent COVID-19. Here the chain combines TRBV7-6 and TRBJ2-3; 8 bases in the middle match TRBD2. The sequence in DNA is TGTGCCAGCAGCCATAGCGGGGAGAGCACAGATACGCAGTATTTT. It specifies CASSHSGESTDTQYF.